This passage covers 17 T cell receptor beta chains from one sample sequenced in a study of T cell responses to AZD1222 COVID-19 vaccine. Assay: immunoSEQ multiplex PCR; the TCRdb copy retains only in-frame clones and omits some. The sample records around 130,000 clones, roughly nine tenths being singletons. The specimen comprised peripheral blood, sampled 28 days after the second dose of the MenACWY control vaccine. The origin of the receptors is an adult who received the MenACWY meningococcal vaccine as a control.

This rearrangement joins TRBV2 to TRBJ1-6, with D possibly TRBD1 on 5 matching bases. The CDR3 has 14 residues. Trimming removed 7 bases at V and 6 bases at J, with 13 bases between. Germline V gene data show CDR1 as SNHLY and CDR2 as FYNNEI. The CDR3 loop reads CASTRDGTNSPLHF. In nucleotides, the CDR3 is TGTGCCAGCACTAGGGACGGAACTAATTCACCCCTCCACTTT. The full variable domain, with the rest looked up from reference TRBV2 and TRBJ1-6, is EPEVTQTPSHQVTQMGQEVILRCVPISNHLYFYWYRQILGQKVEFLVSFYNNEISEKSEIFDDQFSVERPDGSNFTLKIRSTKLEDSAMYFCASTRDGTNSPLHFGNGTRLTVT.

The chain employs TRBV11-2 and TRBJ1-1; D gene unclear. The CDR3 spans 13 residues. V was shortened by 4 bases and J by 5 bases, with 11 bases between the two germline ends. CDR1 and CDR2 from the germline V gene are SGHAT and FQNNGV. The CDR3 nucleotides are TGTGCCAGCAGCTCCCTCGGGCAAACTGAAGCTTTCTTT. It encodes CASSSLGQTEAFF.

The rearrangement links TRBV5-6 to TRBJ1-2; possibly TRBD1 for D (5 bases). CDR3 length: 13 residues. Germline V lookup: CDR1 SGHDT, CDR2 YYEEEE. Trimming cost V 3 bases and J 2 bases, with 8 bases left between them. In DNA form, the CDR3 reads TGTGCCAGCAGCTCGGGACGGAACTATGGCTACACCTTC. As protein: CASSSGRNYGYTF.

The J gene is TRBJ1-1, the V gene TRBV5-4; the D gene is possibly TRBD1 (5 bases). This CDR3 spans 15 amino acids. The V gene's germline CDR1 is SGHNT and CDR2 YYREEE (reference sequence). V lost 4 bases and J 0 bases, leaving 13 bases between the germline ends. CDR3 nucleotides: TGTGCCAGCAGCCCGAAGGGGCAGATGAACACTGAAGCTTTCTTT. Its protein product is CASSPKGQMNTEAFF.

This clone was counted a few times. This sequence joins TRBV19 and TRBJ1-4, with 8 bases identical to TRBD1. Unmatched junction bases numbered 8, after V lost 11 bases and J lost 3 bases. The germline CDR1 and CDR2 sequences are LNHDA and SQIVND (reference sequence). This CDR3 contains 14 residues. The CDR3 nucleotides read TGTGCCCCAGTCCCAGGGGGCCCTAATGAAAAACTGTTTTTT. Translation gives CAPVPGGPNEKLFF.

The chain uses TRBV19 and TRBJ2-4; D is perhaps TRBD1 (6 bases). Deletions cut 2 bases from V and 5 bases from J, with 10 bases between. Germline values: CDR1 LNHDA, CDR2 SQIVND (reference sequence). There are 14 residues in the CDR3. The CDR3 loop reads CASSISGAENIQYF. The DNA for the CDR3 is TGTGCCAGTAGTATATCAGGGGCCGAAAACATTCAGTACTTC.

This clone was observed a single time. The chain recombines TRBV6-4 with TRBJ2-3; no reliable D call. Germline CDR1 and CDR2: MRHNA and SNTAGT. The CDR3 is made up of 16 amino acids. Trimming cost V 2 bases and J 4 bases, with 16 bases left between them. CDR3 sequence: CASSDGWTGRPDTQYF. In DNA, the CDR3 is TGTGCCAGCAGTGACGGGTGGACGGGTAGGCCAGATACGCAGTATTTT.

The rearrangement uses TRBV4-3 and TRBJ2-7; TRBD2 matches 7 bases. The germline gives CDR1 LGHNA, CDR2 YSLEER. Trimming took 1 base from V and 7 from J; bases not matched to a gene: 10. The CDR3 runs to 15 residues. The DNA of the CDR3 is TGCGCCAGCAGCCAAGCCCCTAGCGGAGAGGGGGAGCAGTACTTC. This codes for CASSQAPSGEGEQYF.

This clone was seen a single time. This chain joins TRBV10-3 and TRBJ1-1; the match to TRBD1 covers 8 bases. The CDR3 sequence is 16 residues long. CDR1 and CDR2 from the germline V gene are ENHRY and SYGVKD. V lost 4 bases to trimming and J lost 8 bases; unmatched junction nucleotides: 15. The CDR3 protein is CAISGTGIPRMGEAFF. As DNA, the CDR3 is TGTGCCATCAGTGGGACAGGGATCCCACGAATGGGCGAAGCTTTCTTT.

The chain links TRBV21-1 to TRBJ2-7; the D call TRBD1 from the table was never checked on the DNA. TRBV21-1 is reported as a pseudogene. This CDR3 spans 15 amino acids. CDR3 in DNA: TGTGCCAGCAGCTCCCGGACAGGGGGCTCCTACGAGCAGTACTTC. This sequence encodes CASSSRTGGSYEQYF.

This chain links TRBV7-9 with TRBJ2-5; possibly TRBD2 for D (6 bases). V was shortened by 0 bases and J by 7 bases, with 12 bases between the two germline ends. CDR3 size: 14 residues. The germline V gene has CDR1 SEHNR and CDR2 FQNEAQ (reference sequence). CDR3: CASSLASSVGTQYF. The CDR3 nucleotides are TGTGCCAGCAGCTTAGCTTCTAGCGTGGGGACCCAGTACTTC. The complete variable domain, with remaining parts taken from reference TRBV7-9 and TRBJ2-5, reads DTGVSQNPRHKITKRGQNVTFRCDPISEHNRLYWYRQTLGQGPEFLTYFQNEAQLEKSRLLSDRFSAERPKGSFSTLEIQRTEQGDSAMYLCASSLASSVGTQYFGPGTRLLVL.

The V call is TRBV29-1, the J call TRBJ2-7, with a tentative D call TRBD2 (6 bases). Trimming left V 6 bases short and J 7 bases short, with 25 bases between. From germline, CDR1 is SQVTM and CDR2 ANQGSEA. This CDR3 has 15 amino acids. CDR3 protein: CSVVAGSIAGGEQYF. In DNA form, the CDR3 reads TGCAGCGTCGTCGCGGGAAGCATCGCCGGGGGTGAGCAGTACTTC.

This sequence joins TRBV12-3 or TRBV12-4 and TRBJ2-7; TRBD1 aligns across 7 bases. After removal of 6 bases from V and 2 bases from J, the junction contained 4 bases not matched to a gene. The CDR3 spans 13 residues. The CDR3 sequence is CASSPGQTYEQYF. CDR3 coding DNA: TGTGCCAGCAGCCCGGGACAGACCTACGAGCAGTACTTC.

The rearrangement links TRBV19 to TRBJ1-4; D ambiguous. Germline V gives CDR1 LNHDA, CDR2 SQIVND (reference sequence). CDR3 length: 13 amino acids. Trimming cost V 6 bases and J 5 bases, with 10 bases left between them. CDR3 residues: CASSQIRNEKLFF. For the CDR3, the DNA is TGTGCCAGTAGCCAGATTAGAAATGAAAAACTGTTTTTT.

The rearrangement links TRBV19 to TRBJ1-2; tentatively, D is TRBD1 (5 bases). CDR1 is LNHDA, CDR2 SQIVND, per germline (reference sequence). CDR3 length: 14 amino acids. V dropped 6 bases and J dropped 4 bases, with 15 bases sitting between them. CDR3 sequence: CASSPVGGVYGYTF. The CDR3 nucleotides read TGTGCCAGTAGCCCTGTTGGAGGGGTCTATGGCTACACCTTC.

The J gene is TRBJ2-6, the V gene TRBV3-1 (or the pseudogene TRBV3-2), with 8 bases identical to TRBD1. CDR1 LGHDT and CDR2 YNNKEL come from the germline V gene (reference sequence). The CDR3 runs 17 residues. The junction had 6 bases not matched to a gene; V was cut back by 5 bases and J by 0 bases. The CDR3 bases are TGTGCCAGCAGCTCCCGACAGGGGAGCTCTGGGGCCAACGTCCTGACTTTC. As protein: CASSSRQGSSGANVLTF.

CDR3 amino acids: CASSIGVIGNQPQHF. CDR3 in DNA: TGTGCCAGTAGTATAGGGGTAATCGGCAATCAGCCCCAGCATTTT. The V call is TRBV19, the J call TRBJ1-5; unclear D gene. V was clipped by 1 base and J by 2 bases, with 9 bases between them. Germline loops: CDR1 LNHDA, CDR2 SQIVND (reference sequence). CDR3 length: 15 amino acids. The full variable domain, completed using reference TRBV19 and TRBJ1-5, is DGGITQSPKYLFRKEGQNVTLSCEQNLNHDAMYWYRQDPGQGLRLIYYSQIVNDFQKGDIAEGYSVSREKKESFPLTVTSAQKNPTAFYLCASSIGVIGNQPQHFGDGTRLSIL.